The 17 T cell receptor beta chains below all came from one sample that was sequenced in a study of blood T cell repertoires in COVID-19. Clones were read by immunoSEQ multiplex PCR, and TCRdb kept only the in-frame ones, dropping some. The repertoire consists of some 140,000 clones, with less than 90% occurring once and the leading ten covering about a sixth. What was sequenced was PBMCs or T cells enriched from blood (not recorded which). Every receptor here comes from a man in his thirties or forties who had recovered from COVID-19.

This clone was recorded only once. CDR3 amino acids: CASSFYSGGPRETQYF. CDR3 DNA: TGTGCCAGCAGCTTTTACAGCGGGGGGCCCCGGGAGACCCAGTACTTC. The chain recombines TRBV5-6 with TRBJ2-5; 9 positions agree with TRBD2. The V segment lost 2 bases and the J segment 5 bases; nucleotides outside the gene matches: 10. CDR1 SGHDT and CDR2 YYEEEE come from the germline V gene. The CDR3 spans 16 residues.

V usage is TRBV19 and J usage is TRBJ2-1; 8 nucleotides line up with TRBD2. With 5 bases clipped from V and 5 bases from J, the junction kept 8 bases outside the gene matches. Germline CDR1 is LNHDA and CDR2 is SQIVND (reference sequence). The CDR3 is 15 residues long. The CDR3 DNA reads as TGTGCCAGTAGTGACGGGACTAGAAGGGACAATGAGCAGTTCTTC. It encodes CASSDGTRRDNEQFF.

The chain uses TRBV27 and TRBJ2-5; 8 bases align to TRBD2. The ends lost 9 bases at V and 1 base at J; junction bases unmatched: 13. Germline-derived CDR1 and CDR2 are MNHEY and SMNVEV (reference sequence). There are 16 residues in the CDR3. CDR3 in DNA: TGTGCCAGTCCGCCGTCGGGACTAGTATTCCAAGAGACCCAGTACTTC. Translation: CASPPSGLVFQETQYF.

The V and J genes are TRBV5-1 and TRBJ2-6; a weak D match, TRBD2 (5 bases). Trimming took off 5 bases at V and 0 bases at J, with 9 bases between the two ends. Per germline, CDR1 SGHRS and CDR2 YFSETQ. CDR3 size: 15 residues. CDR3 residues: CASSTGTSGANVLTF. In DNA form, the CDR3 reads TGCGCCAGCAGTACGGGAACCTCTGGGGCCAACGTCCTGACTTTC.

The rearrangement joins TRBV30 to TRBJ1-6, with D possibly TRBD1 on 6 matching bases. From germline, CDR1 is GTSNPN and CDR2 SVGIG (reference sequence). Trimming removed 3 bases from V and 6 bases from J, with 12 bases in between. This CDR3 is 14 amino acids long. CDR3 loop: CAWSPGQSNSPLHF. The CDR3 region has the DNA TGTGCCTGGAGCCCCGGACAGAGTAATTCACCCCTCCACTTT.

J is TRBJ2-7 and V is TRBV10-2; D gene uncertain. The V gene lost 3 bases and the J gene lost 1 base, with 4 bases spanning the gap. CDR3 length equals 12 residues. Germline V gene data show CDR1 as WSHSY and CDR2 as SAAADI. The CDR3 coding sequence is TGCGCCAGCAGTGACACATCCTACGAGCAGTACTTC. Translating it yields CASSDTSYEQYF.

The rearrangement links TRBV6-5 to TRBJ2-7; 8 bases are shared with TRBD1. Germline CDR1 and CDR2: MNHEY and SVGAGI. With V trimmed by 2 bases and J by 4 bases, 7 bases remained unmatched. This CDR3 comprises 15 residues. The CDR3 region has the DNA TGTGCCAGCAGTTACGGGACAGGCTCTATATACGAGCAGTACTTC. Translated: CASSYGTGSIYEQYF.

The CDR3: CARIGQGKGRDTEAFF. CDR3 DNA: TGTGCCAGGATTGGACAGGGGAAGGGTAGGGACACTGAAGCTTTCTTT. The V gene is TRBV15, the J gene TRBJ1-1, with 9 bases lining up with TRBD1. J was trimmed by 3 bases and V by 10 bases; bases with no gene match: 15. The CDR3 is made up of 16 amino acids. Germline V gene lookup returns CDR1 LNHNV and CDR2 YYDKDF (reference sequence).

The chain carries TRBV5-1 and TRBJ1-1, with a possible D match to TRBD1 (6 bases). CDR3 length: 14 residues. CDR1 and CDR2 (germline): SGHRS, YFSETQ. Deletions cut 0 bases from V and 7 bases from J, with 13 bases between. CDR3 coding DNA: TGCGCCAGCAGCTTGGAAGGGGGTCTGAGTGAAGCTTTCTTT. This translates into CASSLEGGLSEAFF.

The chain is built from TRBV9 and TRBJ1-2; D unclear. CDR1 and CDR2 (germline): SGDLS, YYNGEE. Trimming pared 6 bases from V and 8 bases from J, leaving 8 bases between. This CDR3 region has 10 residues. This CDR3 reads CASTRGGYTF. The CDR3 DNA reads TGTGCCAGCACCCGAGGGGGCTACACCTTC.

The V gene is TRBV2, the J gene TRBJ1-4; 10 nucleotides match TRBD1. The germline gives CDR1 SNHLY, CDR2 FYNNEI. After removal of 1 base from V and 8 bases from J, the junction contained 4 bases not matched to a gene. The CDR3 runs to 15 residues. The CDR3 bases are TGTGCCAGCAGTGAAGTTGACAGGGGGCAAGAAAAACTGTTTTTT. Translating it yields CASSEVDRGQEKLFF.

The chain couples TRBV21-1 to TRBJ2-7; the DNA was not used to check the table's D call, TRBD2. TRBV21-1 is a documented pseudogene. This CDR3 is built from 17 residues. In nucleotides, the CDR3 is TGTGCCAGCAGCAAGTTTCTAAAACGGGACTGGAGCTACGAGCAGTACGTC. Amino acids: CASSKFLKRDWSYEQYV.

The chain links TRBV6-4 to TRBJ2-3, with 7 bases aligning to TRBD2. This CDR3 has 13 amino acids. Trimming removed 4 bases from V and 5 bases from J; junction bases left unmatched: 3. Germline V gene sequence: CDR1 MRHNA, CDR2 SNTAGT. In DNA, the CDR3 is TGTGCCAGCAGTGGGGGAGGGAGAGATACGCAGTATTTT. Amino acids: CASSGGGRDTQYF.

This clone was observed a few times. The rearrangement joins TRBV7-2 to TRBJ2-3; TRBD1 agrees at 7 bases. The germline V gene encodes CDR1 SGHTA and CDR2 FQGNSA. The CDR3 loop spans 17 amino acids. V lost 1 base, J lost 6 bases, and 13 bases stayed unmatched. The CDR3 reads CASSLEVGRGKKDTQYF. CDR3 sequence (DNA): TGTGCCAGCAGCTTAGAGGTCGGCAGGGGGAAAAAGGATACGCAGTATTTT. Full variable domain (rest looked up from reference TRBV7-2 and TRBJ2-3): GAGVSQSPSNKVTEKGKDVELRCDPISGHTALYWYRQSLGQGLEFLIYFQGNSAPDKSGLPSDRFSAERTGGSVSTLTIQRTQQEDSAVYLCASSLEVGRGKKDTQYFGPGTRLTVL.

J is TRBJ2-2 and V is TRBV5-6, with TRBD1 identical over 7 bases. The V segment lost 3 bases and the J segment 3 bases; nucleotides outside the gene matches: 2. The CDR3 runs 14 residues. CDR1 is SGHDT and CDR2 is YYEEEE in the germline V gene. CDR3 residues: CASSWDRDTGELFF. The CDR3 nucleotides are TGTGCCAGCAGCTGGGACAGAGACACCGGGGAGCTGTTTTTT.

This clone was recorded only once. V gene TRBV11-2 combines with J gene TRBJ1-2; 9 bases align to TRBD1. Unmatched junction bases numbered 9, after V lost 5 bases and J lost 8 bases. The germline V gene has CDR1 SGHAT and CDR2 FQNNGV. The CDR3 totals 14 residues. The CDR3 nucleotides read TGTGCCAGCAGCAACCCCCGGGACAGGGTCGGCTACACCTTC. The encoded protein is CASSNPRDRVGYTF.

The chain links TRBV29-1 to TRBJ1-2; 9 nucleotides line up with TRBD1. CDR3 length: 13 residues. Germline V CDR1 and CDR2: SQVTM, ANQGSEA. The V and J ends lost 7 bases and 7 bases, in that order; junction bases with no gene match: 10. For the CDR3, the DNA is TGCAGCGCACCAGCCCGGGACAGGGTTGGCTACACCTTC. Translated, it gives CSAPARDRVGYTF. Full variable domain (rest looked up from reference TRBV29-1 and TRBJ1-2): SAVISQKPSRDICQRGTSLTIQCQVDSQVTMMFWYRQQPGQSLTLIATANQGSEATYESGFVIDKFPISRPNLTFSTLTVSNMSPEDSSIYLCSAPARDRVGYTFGSGTRLTVV.